This T cell receptor beta chain was observed in a study of blood T cell repertoires in COVID-19 (dated by TCRdb to between 2020 and 2021). Concerning the study at large: The collaborator samples originated in the United States, Italy and Spain and spanned the acute and convalescent phases of COVID-19. Samples came from the ongoing ImmuneRACE study (first 160 participants) plus 1,254 subjects from 6 global collaborators. The sample metadata nearly always contained a de-identified subject ID, COVID-19 status, age in years and sex. Where HLA class I and class II types were available, the types were taken from metadata supplied by the sample provider, not from assay-based typing. The prospective study material was composed of cDNA or gDNA derived from T cells, B-cell-depleted T cells, or PBMCs. The repertoires were released in a freely available public database intended as a resource for research on the immune response to SARS-CoV-2. Subjects who had been exposed to COVID-19, were actively infected with it, or had recovered from it provided the deeply sampled blood TCRbeta repertoires that made up the dataset. Findings and caveats that apply to the study as a whole: How much clinical and demographic metadata was included differed by source and by participant, and the metadata was provided uncurated.

The CDR3 sequence holds 19 residues, the cysteine and phenylalanine included. Kept here is only the CDR3 DNA, which spans 57 bases and is read in frame from base 1. For this chain, trimming is 2 bases at the V end and 5 bases at the J end, and the number of junction bases without a gene match is 12. The CDR1 and CDR2 encoded by the germline V gene (reference sequence) are LNHDA and SQIVND. The collaborating institutions used their own protocols to collect whole blood in K2EDTA tubes. For TCRbeta analysis, collaborators shipped samples in one of three forms: frozen whole blood, isolated PBMCs, or DNA extracted from either of those sample types. As concerns this clone: Its specific antigen is unknown. Base qualities are missing; no much larger clone stands one base away.

TCRbeta CDR3 regions were amplified from genomic DNA by means of the immunoSEQ Assay, a bias-controlled multiplex PCR. The source study handled its data this way. Nucleated cell counts per sample were estimated from amplification of reference gene primers within the assay. To quantify the absolute abundance of each unique TCRbeta CDR3 rearrangement, sequence reads were collapsed and filtered. Productive Simpson clonality was computed per sample as the square root of Simpson's diversity index over productive rearrangements. TCRdb stores this immuneACCESS table with in-frame sequences only. Part of the clones is absent; in the studies checked, under half of the shortfall reflects unresolved V genes, and no reason is known for the rest. For V, J and clone size, that table is used; D and trimming come from the DNA. This sample lists 15,000 to 20,000 clones; around 80% were detected once. Of the sample, about 27% falls within the top ten clones.

The sample consisted of peripheral blood. The TCR originated in a woman in her sixties or seventies with active COVID-19. The rearranged chain carries TRBV19 and TRBJ2-2, with 12 junctional bases fitting TRBD2. The nucleotides are TGTGCCAGTAGTATACCCCACCCAACGACTAGCGGGAGAACCGGGGAGCTGTTTTTT. Translated, it reads CASSIPHPTTSGRTGELFF.